This is a list of T cell receptor beta chains from one sample in a study of T cells in Graves' hyperthyroidism and ophthalmopathy. One entry per CDR3 protein results from TCRdb running MiXCR on the multiplex PCR reads. The data show approximately 300,000 distinct CDR3 sequences, 15% to 20% seen once. The sequenced material came from blood. The receptors come from a woman aged 55-70 years with Graves' ophthalmopathy. Each CDR3 is given with its conserved first and last residue. Fields, in order: D gene, V gene, clone size, J gene, CDR3 DNA, CDR3 protein. D genes are given only for firm matches. Clone size is shown for a subset of rows, as once, few, many or a class of expanded clone.

-	TRBV12-3/TRBV12-4	many	TRBJ2-3	TGTGCCAGCAGCATAAAGGGGGGGCACACAGATACGCAGTATTTT	CASSIKGGHTDTQYF
-	TRBV12-3/TRBV12-4	many	TRBJ1-2	TGTGCCAGCAGTCCCCCGGGGGAGGGTGGCTACACCTTC	CASSPPGEGGYTF
-	TRBV7-9	many	TRBJ2-7	TGTGCCAGCAGCTTAGCGACACCGCCGGCAGGGCAGTACTTC	CASSLATPPAGQYF
-	TRBV5-1	many	TRBJ2-7	TGCGCCAGCAGCTTCACAGGGTCGAACGAGCAGTACTTC	CASSFTGSNEQYF
TRBD1	TRBV5-1	many	TRBJ1-1	TGCGCCAGCAGCTTGGGGGACCCAGGGGGCACTGAAGCTTTCTTT	CASSLGDPGGTEAFF
-	TRBV7-2	many	TRBJ1-4	TGTGCCAGCAGCCGGGCAGGAACTAATGAAAAACTGTTTTTT	CASSRAGTNEKLFF
TRBD1	TRBV12-3/TRBV12-4	many	TRBJ2-7	TGTGCCAGCGGGGACAGGGGAACAATCTACGAGCAGTACTTC	CASGDRGTIYEQYF
-	TRBV27	many	TRBJ2-1	TGTGCCAGCAGTTTCCACGGCCAGGGCTCCTACAATGAGCAGTTCTTC	CASSFHGQGSYNEQFF
-	TRBV12-3/TRBV12-4	many	TRBJ2-1	TGTGCCAGCAGTTACCCAAGAAAAGAGCAGTTCTTC	CASSYPRKEQFF
-	TRBV7-2	-	TRBJ1-6	TGTGCCAGCAGTCCGGACGGGGGAAACAATTCACCCCTCCACTTT	CASSPDGGNNSPLHF